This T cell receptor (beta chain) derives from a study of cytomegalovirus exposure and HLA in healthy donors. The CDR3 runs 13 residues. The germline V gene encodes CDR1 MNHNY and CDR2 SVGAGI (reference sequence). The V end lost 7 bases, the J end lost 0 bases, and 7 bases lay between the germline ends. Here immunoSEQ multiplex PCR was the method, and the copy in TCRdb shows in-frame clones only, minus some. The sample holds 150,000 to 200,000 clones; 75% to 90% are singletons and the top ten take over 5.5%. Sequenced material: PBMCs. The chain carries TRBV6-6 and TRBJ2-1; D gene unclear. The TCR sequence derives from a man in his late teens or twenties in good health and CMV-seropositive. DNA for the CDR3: TGTGCCAGCACCACGCGCTCCTACAATGAGCAGTTCTTC. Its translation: CASTTRSYNEQFF.